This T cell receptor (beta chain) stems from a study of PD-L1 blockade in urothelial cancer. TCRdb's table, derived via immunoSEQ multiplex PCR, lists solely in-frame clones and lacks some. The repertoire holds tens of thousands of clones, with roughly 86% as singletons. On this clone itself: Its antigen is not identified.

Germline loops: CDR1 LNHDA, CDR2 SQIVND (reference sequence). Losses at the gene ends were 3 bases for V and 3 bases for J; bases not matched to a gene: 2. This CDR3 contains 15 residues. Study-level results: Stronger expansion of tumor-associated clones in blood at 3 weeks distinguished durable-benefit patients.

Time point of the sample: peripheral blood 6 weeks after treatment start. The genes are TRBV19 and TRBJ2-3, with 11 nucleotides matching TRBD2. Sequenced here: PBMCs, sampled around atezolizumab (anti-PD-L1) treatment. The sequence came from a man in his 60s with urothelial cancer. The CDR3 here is CASSILAGGTDTQYF. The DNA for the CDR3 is TGTGCCAGTAGTATCCTAGCGGGAGGAACAGATACGCAGTATTTT. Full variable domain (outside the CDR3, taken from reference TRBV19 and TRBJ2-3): DGGITQSPKYLFRKEGQNVTLSCEQNLNHDAMYWYRQDPGQGLRLIYYSQIVNDFQKGDIAEGYSVSREKKESFPLTVTSAQKNPTAFYLCASSILAGGTDTQYFGPGTRLTVL.